The rows below give T cell receptor beta chains drawn from one sample of a study of shared clonotypes between healthy human individuals. Generated by immunoSEQ multiplex PCR, the TCRdb table keeps only in-frame clones and is missing some. The repertoire holds 2,100,000 or so clones, with 90% to 97% as singletons. The sequencing input was naive CD4+ T cells sorted from blood. The receptors were gathered from a man between 18 and 35 years old in good health. CDR3s include the opening cysteine and the closing phenylalanine or tryptophan. Fields, in order: D gene, V gene, J gene, clone size, CDR3 protein. D genes are given only for firm matches. Clone size is stated in some rows and not others, as once, few, many or a class when expanded.

d_gene: .; v_gene: TRBV7-2; j_gene: TRBJ2-1; abundance: .; CDR3aa: CASSSGLTSYNEQFF
d_gene: .; v_gene: TRBV27; j_gene: TRBJ1-2; abundance: .; CDR3aa: CASSSAGISGYTF
d_gene: .; v_gene: TRBV5-1; j_gene: TRBJ2-1; abundance: .; CDR3aa: CASSLFGTSEQFF
d_gene: .; v_gene: TRBV5-1; j_gene: TRBJ2-4; abundance: .; CDR3aa: CASSPDAAKNIQYF
d_gene: .; v_gene: TRBV5-1; j_gene: TRBJ2-7; abundance: .; CDR3aa: CASSLRSDSSYEQYF
d_gene: .; v_gene: TRBV5-1; j_gene: TRBJ1-4; abundance: few; CDR3aa: CASSLEGTNEKLFF
d_gene: .; v_gene: TRBV7-8; j_gene: TRBJ1-5; abundance: .; CDR3aa: CASSLGGTGAGQPQHF
d_gene: .; v_gene: TRBV7-7; j_gene: TRBJ2-5; abundance: .; CDR3aa: CASSLAPGAGQETQYF
d_gene: TRBD2; v_gene: TRBV10-3; j_gene: TRBJ2-1; abundance: .; CDR3aa: CAIGRTSGRNEQFF
d_gene: .; v_gene: TRBV10-3; j_gene: TRBJ2-5; abundance: .; CDR3aa: CAISERGRETQYF
d_gene: .; v_gene: TRBV30; j_gene: TRBJ2-5; abundance: .; CDR3aa: CAWRGPGPGVQETQYF
d_gene: TRBD1; v_gene: TRBV9; j_gene: TRBJ1-4; abundance: .; CDR3aa: CASSATGSEKLFF
d_gene: .; v_gene: TRBV30; j_gene: TRBJ2-7; abundance: .; CDR3aa: CAWSDGEQYF
d_gene: .; v_gene: TRBV18; j_gene: TRBJ2-7; abundance: .; CDR3aa: CASSPPARYEQYF
d_gene: .; v_gene: TRBV7-8; j_gene: TRBJ1-1; abundance: .; CDR3aa: CASSLELGMNTEAFF
d_gene: .; v_gene: TRBV2; j_gene: TRBJ1-2; abundance: .; CDR3aa: CASSDLVLQGYGYTF
d_gene: .; v_gene: TRBV5-4; j_gene: TRBJ1-2; abundance: .; CDR3aa: CASSPVGTPIYGYTF
d_gene: TRBD2; v_gene: TRBV6-6; j_gene: TRBJ2-7; abundance: .; CDR3aa: CASSYEGLALSYEQYF
d_gene: .; v_gene: TRBV7-7; j_gene: TRBJ2-3; abundance: .; CDR3aa: CASRPTAWGSDTQYF
d_gene: .; v_gene: TRBV19; j_gene: TRBJ2-7; abundance: .; CDR3aa: CASSPGREAYEQYF
d_gene: .; v_gene: TRBV30; j_gene: TRBJ1-5; abundance: .; CDR3aa: CAWRGAGNSNQPQHF
d_gene: .; v_gene: TRBV10-3; j_gene: TRBJ1-2; abundance: once; CDR3aa: CAISDASGVYGYTF
d_gene: .; v_gene: TRBV18; j_gene: TRBJ1-6; abundance: .; CDR3aa: CASSPPPSYNSPLHF
d_gene: .; v_gene: TRBV20-1; j_gene: TRBJ1-1; abundance: .; CDR3aa: CSAREGLRAFF
d_gene: TRBD2; v_gene: TRBV2; j_gene: TRBJ2-7; abundance: .; CDR3aa: CASTETGGAYEQYF
d_gene: TRBD2; v_gene: TRBV11-2; j_gene: TRBJ2-3; abundance: .; CDR3aa: CASSLSGTSGMDTQYF
d_gene: TRBD2; v_gene: TRBV5-1; j_gene: TRBJ2-7; abundance: .; CDR3aa: CASSPGLAGFSYEQYF
d_gene: .; v_gene: TRBV9; j_gene: TRBJ2-2; abundance: .; CDR3aa: CASSPPATTNTGELFF
d_gene: .; v_gene: TRBV13; j_gene: TRBJ2-3; abundance: .; CDR3aa: CASSPAVEDTQYF
d_gene: .; v_gene: TRBV6-1; j_gene: TRBJ1-2; abundance: .; CDR3aa: CASMTGTISRGYTF
d_gene: .; v_gene: TRBV14; j_gene: TRBJ1-3; abundance: .; CDR3aa: CASSPTGSSGNTIYF
d_gene: .; v_gene: TRBV27; j_gene: TRBJ2-2; abundance: .; CDR3aa: CASSFFEVGGPGELFF
d_gene: .; v_gene: TRBV6-5; j_gene: TRBJ1-1; abundance: .; CDR3aa: CASSGAMNTEAFF
d_gene: TRBD1; v_gene: TRBV18; j_gene: TRBJ1-5; abundance: .; CDR3aa: CASSLSTGNSNQPQHF
d_gene: .; v_gene: TRBV7-9; j_gene: TRBJ2-7; abundance: .; CDR3aa: CASSKLRDGSSYEQYF
d_gene: .; v_gene: TRBV7-2; j_gene: .; abundance: .; CDR3aa: CASSLWRAGDTQHF
d_gene: .; v_gene: TRBV7-9; j_gene: TRBJ2-7; abundance: .; CDR3aa: CASSLIFAGSGEQYF
d_gene: TRBD1; v_gene: TRBV5-1; j_gene: TRBJ2-3; abundance: .; CDR3aa: CASSFLMDRLETDTQYF